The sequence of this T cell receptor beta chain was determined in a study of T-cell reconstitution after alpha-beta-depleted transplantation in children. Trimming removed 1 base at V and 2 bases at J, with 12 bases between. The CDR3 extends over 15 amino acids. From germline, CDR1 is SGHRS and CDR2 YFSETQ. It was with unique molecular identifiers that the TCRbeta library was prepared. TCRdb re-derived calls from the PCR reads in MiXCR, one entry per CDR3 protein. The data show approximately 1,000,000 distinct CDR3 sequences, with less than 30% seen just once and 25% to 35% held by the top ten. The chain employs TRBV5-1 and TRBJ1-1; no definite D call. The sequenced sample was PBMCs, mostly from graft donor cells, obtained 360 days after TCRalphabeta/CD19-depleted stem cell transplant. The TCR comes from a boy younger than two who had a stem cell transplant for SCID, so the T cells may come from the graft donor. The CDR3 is CASSLNGEVNTEAFF. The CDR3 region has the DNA TGCGCCAGCAGCTTGAACGGGGAGGTAAACACTGAAGCTTTCTTT.